Shown below are 23 T cell receptor beta chains from a single sample sequenced in a study of shared clonotypes between healthy human individuals. Produced via immunoSEQ multiplex PCR; TCRdb's table is partial and in-frame only. Of 1,400,000 or so clones listed, about 98.5% are singletons. The specimen was naive CD4+ T cells sorted from blood. Described subset: CD45RA+ positively selected. The source is a man between 25 and 39 years old in good health.

The chain carries TRBV7-2 and TRBJ2-3, with TRBD2 as a possible D gene (5 bases). The CDR3 length is 15 residues. CDR1 is SGHTA, CDR2 FQGNSA, per germline. V was clipped by 1 base and J by 1 base, with 9 bases between them. The CDR3 here is CASSLVLGGTDTQYF. CDR3 DNA: TGTGCCAGCAGCTTAGTACTAGGAGGCACAGATACGCAGTATTTT.

The chain has TRBV5-4 and TRBJ2-2, with 7 positions matching TRBD1. Looked up from germline, CDR1 is SGHNT and CDR2 is YYREEE (reference sequence). V was clipped by 0 bases and J by 7 bases; unmatched bases: 6. CDR3 length: 15 residues. The CDR3 sequence: CASSLERGLGGELFF. For the CDR3, the DNA is TGTGCCAGCAGCTTGGAGAGGGGGCTCGGCGGGGAGCTGTTTTTT. Looking up the rest from reference TRBV5-4 and TRBJ2-2 gives the full variable domain: ETGVTQSPTHLIKTRGQQVTLRCSSQSGHNTVSWYQQALGQGPQFIFQYYREEENGRGNFPPRFSGLQFPNYSSELNVNALELDDSALYLCASSLERGLGGELFFGEGSRLTVL.

The gene calls are TRBV19 and TRBJ2-7; 9 bases match TRBD1. The CDR3 contains 14 residues. V lost 5 bases, J lost 5 bases, and 7 bases stayed unmatched. The germline CDR1 and CDR2 sequences are LNHDA and SQIVND (reference sequence). The DNA of the CDR3 is TGTGCCAGTAGTTCCCGGACAGGGGTGCACGAGCAGTACTTC. It yields the protein CASSSRTGVHEQYF.

The chain couples TRBV23-1 to TRBJ2-5, with 9 nucleotides matching TRBD1. TRBV23-1 is known as an ORF, though its function is uncertain. The V segment lost 4 bases and the J segment 5 bases; nucleotides outside the gene matches: 17. The CDR3 runs to 18 residues. The CDR3 nucleotides read TGCGCCAGCAGTCTCCGCACGCCACACAGGGGGCGCGAGGAGACCCAGTACTTC. As protein: CASSLRTPHRGREETQYF.

The CDR3: CASSPLSLAVSYEQYF. CDR3 nucleotides: TGTGCCAGCAGCCCCTTGTCACTAGCGGTTTCCTACGAGCAGTACTTC. The J gene is TRBJ2-7, the V gene TRBV5-6, with 8 bases that match TRBD2. The ends lost 4 bases at V and 1 base at J; junction bases unmatched: 10. The CDR3 loop spans 16 amino acids. Germline CDR1 reads SGHDT; CDR2 reads YYEEEE.

The J gene is TRBJ1-4, the V gene TRBV7-9, with unresolved D. Germline CDR1 is SEHNR and CDR2 is FQNEAQ (reference sequence). V lost 5 bases, J lost 5 bases, and 12 bases lay in between. This CDR3 is 14 amino acids long. CDR3 sequence reads: CASSRASGNEKLFF. The CDR3 nucleotides read TGTGCCAGCAGCAGGGCCAGCGGGAATGAAAAACTGTTTTTT.

The chain couples TRBV25-1 to TRBJ1-2; D not resolved. Germline lookup yields CDR1 MGHDK and CDR2 SYGVNS. CDR3 length: 13 residues. Trimming pared 4 bases from V and 8 bases from J, leaving 14 bases between. In DNA, the CDR3 is TGTGCCAGCAGTGTGAGAGATGTGGGCGGCTACACCTTC. This sequence encodes CASSVRDVGGYTF.

This rearrangement joins TRBV7-9 to TRBJ1-3; D perhaps matches TRBD1 (6 bases). The CDR3 is 16 residues long. V shed 0 bases and J shed 2 bases, with 11 bases lying between them. The germline V gene encodes CDR1 SEHNR and CDR2 FQNEAQ (reference sequence). CDR3 nucleotides: TGTGCCAGCAGCTTAGCGATGGCAGGGGCTGGAAACACCATATATTTT. As protein: CASSLAMAGAGNTIYF.

V usage is TRBV5-1 and J usage is TRBJ2-5; TRBD1 matches 10 bases. Germline CDR1 SGHRS, CDR2 YFSETQ. V was pared by 1 base and J by 5 bases, with 5 bases of the junction left unmatched. This CDR3 has 15 residues. The CDR3 protein is CASSLFGTGEETQYF. CDR3 bases: TGCGCCAGCAGCTTGTTCGGGACAGGGGAGGAGACCCAGTACTTC.

The V gene is TRBV5-1, the J gene TRBJ2-7, with a weak D call TRBD2 (6 bases). Germline V CDR1 and CDR2: SGHRS, YFSETQ. CDR3 length: 16 amino acids. With 0 bases removed from V and 1 base from J, the gap between germline ends came to 14 bases. The DNA of the CDR3 is TGCGCCAGCAGCTTGGCCCTTAGCGGAGATTCCTACGAGCAGTACTTC. It specifies CASSLALSGDSYEQYF.

The gene calls are TRBV9 and TRBJ2-3; a weak D match, TRBD1 (6 bases). The CDR3 loop spans 16 amino acids. The V end lost 4 bases, the J end lost 4 bases, and 19 bases lay between the germline ends. From germline, CDR1 is SGDLS and CDR2 YYNGEE. The CDR3 spells CASSSNRERTADTQYF. The CDR3 nucleotides are TGTGCCAGCAGCTCTAACAGGGAGCGAACGGCAGATACGCAGTATTTT.

This clone was recorded only once. The rearrangement joins TRBV11-2 to TRBJ1-4; TRBD1 is a possible D gene (6 bases). This CDR3 has 15 amino acids. Trimming left V 5 bases short and J 4 bases short, with 14 bases between. From germline, CDR1 is SGHAT and CDR2 FQNNGV. The CDR3 spells CASSPGQPLNEKLFF. CDR3 DNA sequence: TGTGCCAGCAGCCCAGGACAGCCTCTTAATGAAAAACTGTTTTTT.

The J gene is TRBJ2-7, the V gene TRBV7-2; TRBD2 aligns across 11 bases. V gave up 1 base and J gave up 2 bases; unmatched junction bases: 4. In germline, CDR1 is SGHTA, CDR2 FQGNSA. The CDR3 is 16 residues long. The CDR3 bases are TGTGCCAGCAGCTTAGAAGGGACTAGCGGAGCCTACGAGCAGTACTTC. Its translation is CASSLEGTSGAYEQYF.

V gene TRBV5-4 combines with J gene TRBJ2-5; D is possibly TRBD1 (5 bases). The V and J ends lost 4 bases and 5 bases respectively, with 15 bases between them. The CDR3 length is 14 residues. Germline CDR1 reads SGHNT; CDR2 reads YYREEE (reference sequence). The CDR3 region has the DNA TGTGCCAGCAGCCACCCCTTTGGGGCGGAGACCCAGTACTTC. It yields the protein CASSHPFGAETQYF.

This chain joins TRBV5-6 and TRBJ1-2; TRBD1 matches 7 bases. Germline lookup yields CDR1 SGHDT and CDR2 YYEEEE. Trimming removed 0 bases from V and 5 bases from J; junction bases left unmatched: 7. The CDR3 has 15 residues. The CDR3 reads CASSLVDRVGYGYTF. DNA for the CDR3: TGTGCCAGCAGCTTGGTTGACAGGGTGGGTTATGGCTACACCTTC.

In this sample, this clone turned up once. The chain couples TRBV6-1 to TRBJ2-7; the D gene could be TRBD1 or TRBD2 (5 bases each). The CDR3 sequence is 14 residues long. Per germline, CDR1 MNHNS and CDR2 SASEGT. V gave up 1 base and J gave up 3 bases, with 10 bases separating them. The CDR3 sequence is CASSEEGDRYEQYF. Written as DNA, the CDR3 is TGTGCCAGCAGTGAAGAAGGGGACCGCTACGAGCAGTACTTC.

The J gene is TRBJ1-1, the V gene TRBV5-1; D perhaps matches TRBD1 (5 bases). V was trimmed by 1 base and J by 3 bases, leaving 13 bases between them. Germline-derived CDR1 and CDR2 are SGHRS and YFSETQ. CDR3 length: 15 amino acids. The CDR3: CASSLLTAGDTEAFF. DNA for the CDR3: TGCGCCAGCAGCTTGCTGACGGCGGGGGACACTGAAGCTTTCTTT. The whole variable domain, remainder taken from reference TRBV5-1 and TRBJ1-1, is KAGVTQTPRYLIKTRGQQVTLSCSPISGHRSVSWYQQTPGQGLQFLFEYFSETQRNKGNFPGRFSGRQFSNSRSEMNVSTLELGDSALYLCASSLLTAGDTEAFFGQGTRLTVV.

V and J are TRBV5-4 and TRBJ1-3; 7 nucleotides match TRBD1. This CDR3 has 17 amino acids. V lost 4 bases, J lost 0 bases, and 10 bases stayed unmatched. Germline V gene lookup returns CDR1 SGHNT and CDR2 YYREEE (reference sequence). The CDR3 region has the DNA TGTGCCAGCAGCCCGGGACAGTCTCTATCCTCTGGAAACACCATATATTTT. Protein product: CASSPGQSLSSGNTIYF.

This sequence joins TRBV10-3 and TRBJ2-3, with TRBD2 matching over 11 bases. Germline V CDR1 and CDR2: ENHRY, SYGVKD. The CDR3 loop spans 16 amino acids. Trimming at V came to 3 bases and at J to 2 bases, leaving 4 bases not matched to a gene. CDR3 in DNA: TGTGCCATCAGTGATACTAGCGGGAGCCTCACAGATACGCAGTATTTT. Protein sequence: CAISDTSGSLTDTQYF.

This chain links TRBV5-5 with TRBJ2-2, with D uncertain. V was trimmed by 0 bases and J by 3 bases, leaving 9 bases between them. Per the germline V gene, CDR1 is SGHKS and CDR2 is YYEKEE (reference sequence). This CDR3 comprises 15 residues. CDR3 in amino acids: CASSLVIGHTGELFF. The DNA of the CDR3 is TGTGCCAGCAGCTTGGTAATTGGGCACACCGGGGAGCTGTTTTTT.

V gene TRBV25-1 combines with J gene TRBJ1-3; D gene ambiguous. Germline values: CDR1 MGHDK, CDR2 SYGVNS. This CDR3 contains 15 residues. The V gene lost 0 bases and the J gene lost 0 bases, with 6 bases spanning the gap. The CDR3 loop reads CASSEYKGSGNTIYF. CDR3 nucleotides: TGTGCCAGCAGTGAATATAAGGGCTCTGGAAACACCATATATTTT.

V is TRBV27 and J is TRBJ1-2, with 8 bases aligning to TRBD1. The trim removed 5 bases at V and 7 bases at J, leaving 9 bases unmatched. CDR1 and CDR2 from the germline V gene are MNHEY and SMNVEV (reference sequence). The CDR3 contains 14 residues. Here the CDR3 reads CASSRGTGGIGYTF. Here the CDR3 DNA reads TGTGCCAGCAGTCGTGGGACAGGCGGAATTGGCTACACCTTC.

The chain combines TRBV2 with TRBJ1-1; D is perhaps TRBD1 (5 bases). The CDR3 consists of 13 residues. The V gene lost 6 bases and the J gene lost 3 bases, with 11 bases spanning the gap. Germline V gene data show CDR1 as SNHLY and CDR2 as FYNNEI. The CDR3 protein is CASRLQEDTEAFF. For the CDR3, the DNA is TGTGCCAGCAGACTACAGGAGGACACTGAAGCTTTCTTT.